The 2 T cell receptor beta chains below were found in one sample sequenced in a study of T-cell memory formation after mild COVID-19. TCRdb used MiXCR to reprocess the 5' RACE reads, holding one entry per CDR3 protein. The sample has approximately 410,000 distinct CDR3 sequences, roughly a quarter seen once. Sequenced sample: PBMCs or a T cell subset sorted from them (not recorded which). These receptor sequences come from an adult woman who had mild COVID-19 (a few samples of this study predate the infection). Cell type and time point are not known.

The sample holds many counts of this clonotype. The chain carries TRBV19 and TRBJ2-3; D is perhaps TRBD2 (5 bases). Per germline, CDR1 LNHDA and CDR2 SQIVND (reference sequence). CDR3 size: 13 residues. V lost 0 bases and J 8 bases, leaving 9 bases between the germline ends. The CDR3 coding sequence is TGTGCCAGTAGTATAGAGGCCCGGGGTACGCAGTATTTT. Translating it yields CASSIEARGTQYF.

Only a few counts were recorded for this clonotype. This chain connects TRBV6-2 or TRBV6-3 to TRBJ1-1, with 8 nucleotides matching TRBD1. CDR3 length: 14 amino acids. Losses at the gene ends were 6 bases for V and 5 bases for J; bases not matched to a gene: 8. Germline loops: CDR1 MNHEY, CDR2 SVGEGT. The CDR3, as DNA: TGTGCCAGCAGCTCACAGGGGGTAGAAACTGAAGCTTTCTTT. This sequence encodes CASSSQGVETEAFF.